These 14 T cell receptor beta chains share one sample of origin, sequenced in a study of blood T cell repertoires in COVID-19. Measured with immunoSEQ multiplex PCR; TCRdb has only the in-frame clones, and not every one. This sample has a few hundred thousand clones, with roughly 92% found just once. The sample taken for sequencing was PBMCs or T cells enriched from blood (not recorded which). These TCRs come from a woman aged 40 to 49 who had been exposed to COVID-19.

The rearrangement uses TRBV7-2 and TRBJ2-7, with a tentative D call TRBD1 (6 bases). Germline loops: CDR1 SGHTA, CDR2 FQGNSA. The CDR3 is 15 residues long. The ends were cut back, 6 bases at V and 6 bases at J, with 21 bases in the middle. The CDR3 protein is CASSQRGSSLSEQYF. The CDR3, as DNA: TGTGCCAGCAGTCAGAGGGGGAGTAGTCTATCCGAGCAGTACTTC. Combining the CDR3 with reference TRBV7-2 and TRBJ2-7 gives the whole variable domain GAGVSQSPSNKVTEKGKDVELRCDPISGHTALYWYRQSLGQGLEFLIYFQGNSAPDKSGLPSDRFSAERTGGSVSTLTIQRTQQEDSAVYLCASSQRGSSLSEQYFGPGTRLTVT.

A single count supports this clone. The V gene is TRBV29-1, the J gene TRBJ2-7; D remains ambiguous. The CDR3 runs 12 residues. V was trimmed by 4 bases and J by 0 bases, leaving 7 bases between them. From germline, CDR1 is SQVTM and CDR2 ANQGSEA. CDR3 amino acids: CSVAPGSYEQYF. CDR3 nucleotides: TGCAGCGTTGCTCCGGGCTCCTACGAGCAGTACTTC.

The chain couples TRBV18 to TRBJ2-7; 8 bases match TRBD2. Germline V lookup: CDR1 KGHSH, CDR2 LQKENI. V was pared by 2 bases and J by 3 bases, with 0 bases of the junction left unmatched. The CDR3 runs to 13 residues. CDR3 sequence (DNA): TGTGCCAGCTCACCAGGGACTAGCTACGAGCAGTACTTC. It codes for CASSPGTSYEQYF.

J is TRBJ2-1 and V is TRBV2, with D perhaps TRBD2 (6 bases). With 7 bases removed from V and 9 bases from J, the gap between germline ends came to 16 bases. CDR1 and CDR2 from the germline V gene are SNHLY and FYNNEI. The CDR3 extends over 13 amino acids. CDR3 residues: CASKVGGFGEQFF. The CDR3 DNA is TGTGCCAGCAAGGTGGGGGGTTTCGGTGAGCAGTTCTTC.

The rearrangement joins TRBV30 to TRBJ2-2, with 8 bases aligning to TRBD2. V dropped 3 bases and J dropped 3; count of bases not matched to a gene: 9. The CDR3 sequence is 16 residues long. From germline, CDR1 is GTSNPN and CDR2 SVGIG (reference sequence). CDR3 residues: CAWSPLGLEHTGELFF. The CDR3 coding sequence is TGTGCCTGGAGCCCGCTGGGACTAGAACACACCGGGGAGCTGTTTTTT.

V is TRBV29-1 and J is TRBJ2-7; weak D call: TRBD2 (6 bases). The CDR3 covers 12 residues. V was trimmed by 5 bases and J by 2 bases, leaving 10 bases between them. The germline CDR1 and CDR2 sequences are SQVTM and ANQGSEA. The CDR3 spells CSVSSGPYEQYF. The DNA for the CDR3 is TGCAGCGTTAGTAGCGGTCCCTACGAGCAGTACTTC.

This chain uses TRBV5-1 with TRBJ2-3; 7 bases are a match to TRBD1. V was pared by 4 bases and J by 5 bases, with 4 bases of the junction left unmatched. This CDR3 region has 13 residues. The germline CDR1 and CDR2 sequences are SGHRS and YFSETQ. The CDR3 here is CASSTTGLDTQYF. In DNA, the CDR3 is TGCGCCAGCAGCACGACAGGGTTAGATACGCAGTATTTT.

This clone was seen just once. This chain connects TRBV5-1 to TRBJ1-1; 8 bases map to TRBD1. Trimming took 3 bases from V and 8 from J; bases not matched to a gene: 12. CDR1 is SGHRS, CDR2 YFSETQ, per germline. This CDR3 is built from 15 residues. The CDR3 DNA sequence: TGCGCCAGCAGCTCAGATCCCGGGACAGGTACCGAAGCTTTCTTT. Protein: CASSSDPGTGTEAFF.

The V call is TRBV18, the J call TRBJ2-3; D remains unclear. The V gene's germline CDR1 is KGHSH and CDR2 LQKENI. The V gene lost 0 bases and the J gene lost 7 bases, with 8 bases spanning the gap. The CDR3 extends over 13 amino acids. CDR3 nucleotides: TGTGCCAGCTCACCACCCTCTGCGAATACGCAGTATTTT. The encoded protein is CASSPPSANTQYF.

This clone appeared a single time. This sequence joins TRBV6-8 and TRBJ1-3; maybe TRBD1 (6 bases). Trimming took off 6 bases at V and 4 bases at J, with 19 bases between the two ends. This CDR3 region has 16 residues. Germline assignment: CDR1 MNHGY and CDR2 SAAAGT. The CDR3 DNA reads as TGTGCCAGCAGCACCCGAGGGGGGGCTGGCGGAAACACCATATATTTT. It codes for CASSTRGGAGGNTIYF.

The chain has TRBV27 and TRBJ1-2, with TRBD1 as a possible D gene (6 bases). V lost 5 bases and J 4 bases, leaving 14 bases between the germline ends. CDR1 and CDR2 (germline): MNHEY, SMNVEV (reference sequence). This CDR3 is built from 14 residues. In DNA form, the CDR3 reads TGTGCCAGCAGTCCCCGGACAGACTCCTATGGCTACACCTTC. Amino acids: CASSPRTDSYGYTF.

This chain uses TRBV18 with TRBJ2-2; 7 bases agree with TRBD1. This CDR3 comprises 17 residues. Unmatched junction bases numbered 5, after V lost 1 base and J lost 0 bases. CDR1 KGHSH and CDR2 LQKENI come from the germline V gene. The CDR3 nucleotides are TGTGCCAGCTCACCACGTAAAGGGGGCGCGAACACCGGGGAGCTGTTTTTT. Residues: CASSPRKGGANTGELFF.

The chain joins TRBV11-2 to TRBJ1-1, with D perhaps matching TRBD1 (5 bases). Deletions cut 1 base from V and 3 bases from J, with 9 bases between. Germline V CDR1 and CDR2: SGHAT, FQNNGV. CDR3 length: 14 amino acids. DNA of the CDR3: TGTGCCAGCAGCTTAGGTCAGGGTTACACTGAAGCTTTCTTT. Amino acid sequence: CASSLGQGYTEAFF. Together with reference TRBV11-2 and TRBJ1-1, the CDR3 gives the full variable domain: EAGVAQSPRYKIIEKRQSVAFWCNPISGHATLYWYQQILGQGPKLLIQFQNNGVVDDSQLPKDRFSAERLKGVDSTLKIQPAKLEDSAVYLCASSLGQGYTEAFFGQGTRLTVV.

The chain combines TRBV5-6 with TRBJ2-3; TRBD1 matches at 8 bases. CDR3 size: 17 residues. The trim removed 7 bases at V and 4 bases at J, leaving 17 bases unmatched. Germline V gene data show CDR1 as SGHDT and CDR2 as YYEEEE. As DNA, the CDR3 is TGTGCCAGCGGAGCTTGGATTCGGACAGGGTATTCAGATACGCAGTATTTT. Its translation: CASGAWIRTGYSDTQYF.